One and the same sample provided the 23 T cell receptor beta chains below, sequenced in a study of beta chain features in type 1 diabetes. All of the isolated RNA was reverse transcribed, so expressed TCRB transcripts were sequenced. The table came from immunoSEQ multiplex PCR; TCRdb's copy has only in-frame clones and leaves some out. In the table there are some 400,000 clones, about 14% of which are singletons. The sequenced sample was naive CD4+ T cells from blood. The receptors shown here come from a woman aged 18-35 years in good health.

V is TRBV28 and J is TRBJ1-2, with D uncertain. V was trimmed by 7 bases and J by 8 bases, leaving 14 bases between them. This CDR3 contains 12 residues. CDR1 and CDR2 from the germline V gene are MDHEN and SYDVKM. In nucleotides, the CDR3 is TGTGCCAGCAAAGGGTTTTGGGAGGGCTACACCTTC. Translation: CASKGFWEGYTF.

The CDR3 reads CASSGDSYGYTF. CDR3 coding DNA: TGTGCCAGCAGTGGGGACAGCTATGGCTACACCTTC. The chain links TRBV2 to TRBJ1-2; TRBD1 agrees at 7 bases. The germline V gene has CDR1 SNHLY and CDR2 FYNNEI. The CDR3 is made up of 12 amino acids. V lost 4 bases, J lost 4 bases, and 0 bases stayed unmatched.

This clone was counted between two and nine times. The chain has TRBV7-2 and TRBJ2-1, with 13 bases matching TRBD2. The CDR3 spans 15 residues. In germline, CDR1 is SGHTA, CDR2 FQGNSA. V shed 5 bases, J shed 9 bases, and the junction held 7 bases outside the gene matches. CDR3 in amino acids: CASSILAGGRGEQFF. The CDR3 region has the DNA TGTGCCAGCAGCATACTAGCGGGAGGGCGGGGTGAGCAGTTCTTC.

This clone has a handful of counts. The chain carries TRBV11-2 and TRBJ2-1, with 7 bases aligning to TRBD2. V dropped 4 bases and J dropped 2; count of bases not matched to a gene: 5. The CDR3 sequence is 15 residues long. Per the germline V gene, CDR1 is SGHAT and CDR2 is FQNNGV. The CDR3 region has the DNA TGTGCCAGCAGCTCGCTTAGCGGGCCCTACAATGAGCAGTTCTTC. As protein: CASSSLSGPYNEQFF.

CDR3 residues: CASSIDVLLQLRGPEAFF. The CDR3 region has the DNA TGTGCCAGTAGTATAGACGTCTTATTGCAGCTAAGAGGGCCTGAAGCTTTCTTT. The V and J genes are TRBV19 and TRBJ1-1; D is undetermined. This CDR3 spans 18 amino acids. The germline V gene has CDR1 LNHDA and CDR2 SQIVND (reference sequence). V gave up 0 bases and J gave up 6 bases, with 23 bases separating them.

The CDR3 nucleotides read TGCAGCGTTGCTCCAGGACAGTCCTCTGGGGCCAACGTCCTGACTTTC. It yields the protein CSVAPGQSSGANVLTF. This chain uses TRBV29-1 with TRBJ2-6, with a tentative D call TRBD1 (6 bases). This CDR3 contains 16 residues. Trimming removed 4 bases at V and 0 bases at J, with 13 bases between. Germline V gene data show CDR1 as SQVTM and CDR2 as ANQGSEA.

This clone appeared a few times. The chain uses TRBV7-9 and TRBJ1-2, with 10 nucleotides matching TRBD1. Germline V gene data show CDR1 as SEHNR and CDR2 as FQNEAQ (reference sequence). The trim removed 4 bases at V and 8 bases at J, leaving 13 bases unmatched. This CDR3 spans 16 amino acids. CDR3 in amino acids: CASSSSRDRGEGGYTF. The CDR3 DNA reads as TGTGCCAGCAGCTCCTCCCGGGACAGGGGAGAAGGGGGCTACACCTTC. The full variable domain, in which reference TRBV7-9 and TRBJ1-2 provide the parts outside the CDR3, is DTGVSQNPRHKITKRGQNVTFRCDPISEHNRLYWYRQTLGQGPEFLTYFQNEAQLEKSRLLSDRFSAERPKGSFSTLEIQRTEQGDSAMYLCASSSSRDRGEGGYTFGSGTRLTVV.

This chain links TRBV18 with TRBJ2-3; D may be TRBD1 (5 bases). The germline V gene encodes CDR1 KGHSH and CDR2 LQKENI. The CDR3 consists of 12 residues. Trimming took 3 bases from V and 9 from J, leaving 10 bases between them. The CDR3 protein is CASSPQGPTQYF. The CDR3 nucleotides are TGTGCCAGCTCACCTCAGGGCCCAACGCAGTATTTT.

The chain combines TRBV27 with TRBJ2-6, with TRBD1 matching 7 bases. The CDR3 runs to 15 residues. Germline V gene sequence: CDR1 MNHEY, CDR2 SMNVEV (reference sequence). The trim removed 8 bases at V and 1 base at J, leaving 5 bases unmatched. In nucleotides, the CDR3 is TGTGCCAGCCGACAGGGCTCATCTGGGGCCAACGTCCTGACTTTC. This translates into CASRQGSSGANVLTF.

The chain joins TRBV27 to TRBJ2-6; tentatively, D is TRBD1 (5 bases). V lost 8 bases to trimming and J lost 0 bases, with 11 bases between them. Germline CDR1 MNHEY, CDR2 SMNVEV (reference sequence). The CDR3 sequence is 15 residues long. The CDR3 protein is CASGDRGSGANVLTF. The CDR3 coding sequence is TGTGCCAGCGGAGACAGAGGCTCTGGGGCCAACGTCCTGACTTTC.

The chain recombines TRBV5-1 with TRBJ1-5; no definite D call. Germline-derived CDR1 and CDR2 are SGHRS and YFSETQ. The CDR3 runs 13 residues. V lost 4 bases and J lost 9, with 14 bases in between. CDR3 region: CASSPTVPGPQHF. The CDR3 DNA is TGCGCCAGCAGCCCCACAGTTCCAGGGCCCCAGCATTTT.

This clone was counted only a few times. V is TRBV28 and J is TRBJ1-1, with D hard to call. Trimming shortened V by 2 bases and J by 4 bases, and 2 bases separated the two germline ends. Per germline, CDR1 MDHEN and CDR2 SYDVKM. The CDR3 consists of 11 residues. The CDR3 sequence is CASSLLTEAFF. The CDR3 nucleotides are TGTGCCAGCAGTTTACTCACTGAAGCTTTCTTT.

The chain has TRBV5-1 and TRBJ2-2, with 14 bases that match TRBD2. The germline V gene has CDR1 SGHRS and CDR2 YFSETQ. This CDR3 spans 16 amino acids. V lost 4 bases, J lost 7 bases, and 6 bases stayed unmatched. As DNA, the CDR3 is TGCGCCAGCAGCATGGGACTAGCGGGAGTTATCGGGGAGCTGTTTTTT. Translating gives CASSMGLAGVIGELFF.

This clone was detected a few times. This chain links TRBV7-2 with TRBJ2-1, with 12 bases aligning to TRBD1. In germline, CDR1 is SGHTA, CDR2 FQGNSA. V shed 5 bases, J shed 6 bases, and the junction held 8 bases outside the gene matches. The CDR3 is 16 residues long. This chain's CDR3 is CASSPGGTGGFNEQFF. CDR3 DNA sequence: TGTGCCAGCAGCCCTGGAGGGACAGGGGGCTTCAATGAGCAGTTCTTC.

This clone was seen more than once but under ten times. The CDR3 DNA is TGTGCCAGCAGCTCACCGGTCTGGACTTGGTACGAGCAGTACTTC. Its protein product is CASSSPVWTWYEQYF. The chain joins TRBV11-2 to TRBJ2-7; weak D call: TRBD2 (5 bases). CDR3 length equals 15 residues. Trimming left V 4 bases short and J 4 bases short, with 17 bases between. Germline lookup yields CDR1 SGHAT and CDR2 FQNNGV.

The chain combines TRBV6-5 with TRBJ2-4; D is perhaps TRBD2 (6 bases). Germline V gene sequence: CDR1 MNHEY, CDR2 SVGAGI. The CDR3 spans 14 residues. Deletions cut 0 bases from V and 4 bases from J, with 7 bases between. CDR3 DNA: TGTGCCAGCAGTTACTCTCGGGAGAAAAACATTCAGTACTTC. Translation: CASSYSREKNIQYF.

This clone has a handful of counts. The same CDR3 is also encoded by other DNA sequences in this sample. V and J are TRBV18 and TRBJ2-5; D unresolved. Per germline, CDR1 KGHSH and CDR2 LQKENI. Trimming stripped 3 bases from V and 2 bases from J, with 4 bases between. This CDR3 region has 12 residues. CDR3 sequence (DNA): TGTGCCAGCTCACCCTCGCAAGAGACCCAGTACTTC. Amino acids: CASSPSQETQYF. The variable domain in full, completed from reference TRBV18 and TRBJ2-5, reads NAGVMQNPRHLVRRRGQEARLRCSPMKGHSHVYWYRQLPEEGLKFMVYLQKENIIDESGMPKERFSAEFPKEGPSILRIQQVVRGDSAAYFCASSPSQETQYFGPGTRLLVL.

The rearrangement joins TRBV21-1 to TRBJ2-2; TRBD2 is taken as the D call from the table, unchecked against the DNA. TRBV21-1 is recorded as a pseudogene. The CDR3 is 16 residues long. CDR3 residues: CASSYGSHVYTGELFF. The DNA of the CDR3 is TGTGCCAGCAGCTACGGGTCGCACGTTTACACCGGGGAGCTGTTTTTT.

This clone came up a few times. V usage is TRBV19 and J usage is TRBJ2-1; D is possibly TRBD2 (6 bases). The V end was cut by 9 bases, the J end by 0 bases, with 15 bases between. Germline assignment: CDR1 LNHDA and CDR2 SQIVND (reference sequence). This CDR3 has 15 residues. DNA for the CDR3: TGTGCCAGCTTCGCTAGCGACAGCTCCTACAATGAGCAGTTCTTC. Protein product: CASFASDSSYNEQFF.

This rearrangement joins TRBV6-5 to TRBJ2-1; 10 bases agree with TRBD2. In germline, CDR1 is MNHEY, CDR2 SVGAGI. V was pared by 8 bases and J by 5 bases, with 9 bases of the junction left unmatched. This CDR3 comprises 15 residues. The CDR3: CASSASGSSNNEQFF. Written as DNA, the CDR3 is TGTGCCAGCTCTGCTAGCGGGAGTAGTAACAATGAGCAGTTCTTC.

The genes are TRBV15 and TRBJ2-6; tentative D call: TRBD1 (5 bases). The CDR3 covers 15 residues. CDR1 and CDR2 from the germline V gene are LNHNV and YYDKDF (reference sequence). V lost 4 bases to trimming and J lost 5 bases, with 12 bases between them. The CDR3 region has the DNA TGTGCCACCAGCACCCCGATGGACAGGGCCAACGTCCTGACTTTC. Encoded protein: CATSTPMDRANVLTF. The whole variable domain, filled in from reference TRBV15 and TRBJ2-6, reads DAMVIQNPRYQVTQFGKPVTLSCSQTLNHNVMYWYQQKSSQAPKLLFHYYDKDFNNEADTPDNFQSRRPNTSFCFLDIRSPGLGDTAMYLCATSTPMDRANVLTFGAGSRLTVL.

The chain is built from TRBV5-1 and TRBJ2-1, with TRBD2 identical over 7 bases. CDR3 length equals 15 residues. Germline-derived CDR1 and CDR2 are SGHRS and YFSETQ. With V trimmed by 4 bases and J by 6 bases, 10 bases remained unmatched. CDR3: CASSARGNSGNEQFF. CDR3 DNA sequence: TGCGCCAGCAGCGCGCGGGGGAATTCGGGCAATGAGCAGTTCTTC.

The chain employs TRBV7-2 and TRBJ2-5; the match to TRBD2 covers 8 bases. The CDR3 extends over 15 amino acids. Trimming took 3 bases from V and 5 from J; bases not matched to a gene: 8. The V gene's germline CDR1 is SGHTA and CDR2 FQGNSA. The CDR3 is CASSFFSGTQETQYF. The CDR3 DNA reads as TGTGCCAGCAGCTTTTTTAGCGGGACCCAGGAGACCCAGTACTTC.